What follows are 26 T cell receptor beta chains derived from one specimen sequenced in a study of siplizumab effects on memory and regulatory T cells (dated by TCRdb to between 2018 and 2021). To prepare the library, the immunoSEQ multiplex PCR assay was applied. The source is immuneACCESS, and TCRdb retained only in-frame sequences with V and J called. Part of the clones is not carried over; for the studies checked, unresolved V genes explain less than half of this, and the remainder is unexplained. The sample has approximately 7,000 clones on record, around 66% of them singletons. The top ten constitute more than 40% of the sample. Sequencing was done on a sample of effector memory CD8+ T cells sorted from blood. The sample's cell subset or site label, decoded: unstimulated CD8+ effector memory T cells. The receptors originated from a human donor in good health.

V usage is TRBV6-5 and J usage is TRBJ2-7; unclear D gene. Germline lookup yields CDR1 MNHEY and CDR2 SVGAGI. This CDR3 comprises 11 residues. The V end lost 3 bases, the J end lost 5 bases, and 5 bases lay between the germline ends. The CDR3 here is CASSYGDEQYF. Written as DNA, the CDR3 is TGTGCCAGCAGTTATGGGGACGAGCAGTACTTC.

The chain recombines TRBV4-3 with TRBJ2-7, with D possibly matching TRBD2 (6 bases). The CDR3 is made up of 14 amino acids. V lost 5 bases to trimming and J lost 6 bases, with 17 bases between them. Germline V lookup: CDR1 LGHNA, CDR2 YSLEER. CDR3 DNA sequence: TGCGCCAGCAGCAGGGCAACTTACGGGGGCGAGCAGTACTTC. This sequence encodes CASSRATYGGEQYF.

This chain joins TRBV11-2 and TRBJ2-7; no definite D call. Germline-derived CDR1 and CDR2 are SGHAT and FQNNGV. Trimming removed 3 bases from V and 0 bases from J, with 9 bases in between. This CDR3 comprises 14 residues. The CDR3 protein is CASSFGPSSYEQYF. As DNA, the CDR3 is TGTGCCAGCAGCTTCGGCCCGAGCTCCTACGAGCAGTACTTC.

This chain connects TRBV15 to TRBJ1-3; TRBD1 agrees at 9 bases. This CDR3 spans 15 amino acids. With 3 bases clipped from V and 8 bases from J, the junction kept 8 bases outside the gene matches. Germline V gene data show CDR1 as LNHNV and CDR2 as YYDKDF (reference sequence). For the CDR3, the DNA is TGTGCCACCAGCAGTAACCGGGACAGGGTTGACACCATATATTTT. This sequence encodes CATSSNRDRVDTIYF.

The gene calls are TRBV25-1 and TRBJ2-7, with D unresolved. Trimming pared 4 bases from V and 0 bases from J, leaving 13 bases between. This CDR3 contains 15 residues. Germline values: CDR1 MGHDK, CDR2 SYGVNS. Here the CDR3 reads CASSVSEASSYEQYF. The CDR3 DNA reads as TGTGCCAGCAGTGTTTCTGAGGCGAGCTCCTACGAGCAGTACTTC.

V and J are TRBV27 and TRBJ1-4, with a weak D call TRBD1 (5 bases). CDR3 length: 16 amino acids. V was trimmed by 8 bases and J by 2 bases, leaving 18 bases between them. Germline-derived CDR1 and CDR2 are MNHEY and SMNVEV (reference sequence). CDR3 bases: TGTGCCAGCCGAACCTGGGCCGGGGCGACTAATGAAAAACTGTTTTTT. It is translated as CASRTWAGATNEKLFF.

The chain uses TRBV29-1 and TRBJ2-2, with D uncertain. Per the germline V gene, CDR1 is SQVTM and CDR2 is ANQGSEA. The CDR3 covers 12 residues. Trimming shortened V by 5 bases and J by 1 base, and 5 bases separated the two germline ends. CDR3 protein: CSVSKNTGELFF. CDR3 in DNA: TGCAGCGTTAGTAAGAACACCGGGGAGCTGTTTTTT.

This rearrangement joins TRBV6-5 to TRBJ2-1; a possible D gene is TRBD1 (5 bases). There are 12 residues in the CDR3. V dropped 2 bases and J dropped 9 bases, with 8 bases sitting between them. Germline assignment: CDR1 MNHEY and CDR2 SVGAGI. This chain's CDR3 is CASSYRTTEQFF. The CDR3 DNA reads as TGTGCCAGCAGTTACCGGACAACTGAGCAGTTCTTC.

In this sample, this clone turned up once. The gene calls are TRBV15 and TRBJ2-7; D perhaps matches TRBD2 (6 bases). Trimming cost V 0 bases and J 5 bases, with 20 bases left between them. The germline V gene encodes CDR1 LNHNV and CDR2 YYDKDF (reference sequence). CDR3 length: 17 residues. CDR3 sequence: CATSRDLGLGGSDEQYF. CDR3 in DNA: TGTGCCACCAGCAGAGATCTAGGTCTCGGAGGGAGCGACGAGCAGTACTTC.

The J gene is TRBJ2-7, the V gene TRBV6-1; D gene uncertain. The V and J ends lost 1 base and 4 bases respectively, with 5 bases between them. The CDR3 extends over 12 amino acids. Germline lookup yields CDR1 MNHNS and CDR2 SASEGT. CDR3 nucleotides: TGTGCCAGCAGTGAAGGGAGTTACGAGCAGTACTTC. It codes for CASSEGSYEQYF.

Only a few counts were recorded for this clone. As DNA, the CDR3 is TGCGCCAGCAGCCAGTGGGACAGTTTATCTAGCACAGATACGCAGTATTTT. Protein product: CASSQWDSLSSTDTQYF. The chain links TRBV4-3 to TRBJ2-3, with 7 positions matching TRBD1. The CDR3 runs to 17 residues. The junction had 9 bases not matched to a gene; V was cut back by 3 bases and J by 0 bases. The V gene's germline CDR1 is LGHNA and CDR2 YSLEER.

The chain joins TRBV5-6 to TRBJ1-1; D gene uncertain. The CDR3 is made up of 12 amino acids. V was shortened by 4 bases and J by 7 bases, with 11 bases between the two germline ends. Per the germline V gene, CDR1 is SGHDT and CDR2 is YYEEEE. CDR3 amino acids: CASSPATGEAFF. For the CDR3, the DNA is TGTGCCAGCAGCCCCGCAACGGGTGAAGCTTTCTTT.

The chain has TRBV27 and TRBJ2-1; D ambiguous. The germline V and J ends were trimmed by 6 bases and 0 bases, with 15 bases remaining between them. Looked up from germline, CDR1 is MNHEY and CDR2 is SMNVEV (reference sequence). The CDR3 has 16 residues. CDR3 sequence reads: CASSKPTANSYNEQFF. In DNA form, the CDR3 reads TGTGCCAGCAGCAAGCCCACAGCCAACTCCTACAATGAGCAGTTCTTC.

In DNA form, the CDR3 reads TGTGCCTGGAGTGTTTCCGGGACAGGGACCCTGGGGTACTTC. It yields the protein CAWSVSGTGTLGYF. V is TRBV30 and J is TRBJ2-7, with 9 positions matching TRBD1. Germline V lookup: CDR1 GTSNPN, CDR2 SVGIG (reference sequence). With 0 bases clipped from V and 12 bases from J, the junction kept 12 bases outside the gene matches. This CDR3 spans 14 amino acids.

The genes are TRBV9 and TRBJ2-7; D not certain. CDR1 is SGDLS, CDR2 YYNGEE, per germline. Trimming left V 2 bases short and J 6 bases short, with 15 bases between. This CDR3 is 14 amino acids long. This CDR3 is CASSVASEESEQYF. The CDR3 nucleotides read TGTGCCAGCAGCGTGGCGTCTGAAGAATCCGAGCAGTACTTC.

V is TRBV27 and J is TRBJ2-3; TRBD1 is a possible D gene (6 bases). The CDR3 has 15 amino acids. Germline V gene data show CDR1 as MNHEY and CDR2 as SMNVEV (reference sequence). V was shortened by 5 bases and J by 2 bases, with 14 bases between the two germline ends. The DNA of the CDR3 is TGTGCCAGCAGTATCGGGACACAAAACACAGATACGCAGTATTTT. Protein product: CASSIGTQNTDTQYF.

The chain has TRBV7-3 and TRBJ2-3; D uncertain. The CDR3 is made up of 14 amino acids. V was pared by 3 bases and J by 0 bases, with 7 bases between. CDR1 and CDR2 (germline): SGHTA, FQGTGA. DNA of the CDR3: TGTGCCAGCAGCTTTACTCCTAGCACAGATACGCAGTATTTT. Its protein product is CASSFTPSTDTQYF.

J is TRBJ1-2 and V is TRBV4-3, with a weak D call TRBD1 (5 bases). The CDR3 is made up of 14 amino acids. Germline V lookup: CDR1 LGHNA, CDR2 YSLEER. The ends were cut back, 0 bases at V and 8 bases at J, with 13 bases in the middle. The CDR3: CASSQDSQGQGYTF. CDR3 in DNA: TGCGCCAGCAGCCAAGATTCGCAGGGTCAAGGCTACACCTTC.

By its share, this clone is large (0.1 to 1%). This chain joins TRBV11-1 and TRBJ2-7, with 7 bases fitting TRBD2. The V gene's germline CDR1 is SGHAT and CDR2 FQDESV (reference sequence). The V gene end was trimmed by 2 bases and the J gene end by 6 bases; junction bases not matched to a gene: 10. CDR3 length equals 15 residues. The CDR3 loop reads CASSLLEGLNGEQYF. The CDR3 DNA reads TGTGCCAGCAGCTTACTTGAGGGACTAAACGGCGAGCAGTACTTC.

The genes are TRBV6-4 and TRBJ2-3; a possible D gene is TRBD2 (5 bases). The V gene lost 3 bases and the J gene lost 4 bases, with 14 bases spanning the gap. Germline V gene lookup returns CDR1 MRHNA and CDR2 SNTAGT. This CDR3 spans 15 amino acids. DNA of the CDR3: TGTGCCAGCAGTGAAGGTGGGAGTGGGGCAGATACGCAGTATTTT. Its translation is CASSEGGSGADTQYF.

The rearrangement links TRBV4-2 to TRBJ2-1, with 8 bases lining up with TRBD2. Germline V gives CDR1 LGHNA, CDR2 YNFKEQ. The CDR3 length is 17 residues. Germline trimming cut 4 bases from V and 0 bases from J; bases unmatched to any gene: 8. The CDR3 nucleotides are TGTGCCAGCAGCCCCGAAACCCTAGCGGGCTCCTACAATGAGCAGTTCTTC. This translates into CASSPETLAGSYNEQFF.

J is TRBJ2-7 and V is TRBV11-3; D remains ambiguous. The CDR3 is 15 residues long. Germline CDR1 and CDR2: SGHNT and YENEEA. Trimming took off 1 base at V and 0 bases at J, with 10 bases between the two ends. The CDR3 sequence: CASSLAPLPSYEQYF. The CDR3 nucleotides read TGTGCCAGCAGCTTAGCGCCCTTACCCTCCTACGAGCAGTACTTC.

This clone was picked up a small number of times. The rearrangement uses TRBV30 and TRBJ2-5; tentatively, D is TRBD1 (7 bases). The germline gives CDR1 GTSNPN, CDR2 SVGIG (reference sequence). V was shortened by 2 bases and J by 5 bases, with 18 bases between the two germline ends. CDR3 length equals 15 residues. The CDR3 DNA sequence: TGTGCCTGGAGTAGCCGCGGGACAGCTCGGGAGACCCAGTACTTC. Translated: CAWSSRGTARETQYF.

There are a few counts of this clone. The V and J genes are TRBV5-5 and TRBJ1-4; 9 bases match TRBD1. This CDR3 has 14 amino acids. V shed 5 bases, J shed 8 bases, and the junction held 7 bases outside the gene matches. Germline CDR1 reads SGHKS; CDR2 reads YYEKEE (reference sequence). CDR3 coding DNA: TGTGCCAGCAGTCCCACAGGGGGCGAGGAAAAACTGTTTTTT. This gives the protein CASSPTGGEEKLFF.

The rearrangement uses TRBV30 and TRBJ1-6, with 8 bases that match TRBD1. From germline, CDR1 is GTSNPN and CDR2 SVGIG (reference sequence). V lost 4 bases, J lost 8 bases, and 10 bases stayed unmatched. The CDR3 length is 15 residues. The CDR3 protein is CAWNKPGTGYSPLHF. The CDR3 nucleotides are TGTGCCTGGAACAAACCCGGGACAGGCTATTCACCCCTCCACTTT.

The CDR3 here is CASSQESSGRSVGTDTQYF. The CDR3 DNA follows: TGCGCCAGCAGCCAAGAGAGTAGCGGGAGGTCCGTGGGCACAGATACGCAGTATTTT. J is TRBJ2-3 and V is TRBV4-3; 10 nucleotides match TRBD2. Germline trimming cut 0 bases from V and 1 base from J; bases unmatched to any gene: 10. The CDR3 contains 19 residues. Germline CDR1 LGHNA, CDR2 YSLEER.